This TCR beta chain came from a study of regulatory T cells in long-lasting Graves disease. General study results and limits: Whereas about a thousand public clonotypes were shared by new patients, persistent patients shared more, at over 2,500.

This CDR3 is built from 14 residues. The junction had 5 bases not matched to a gene; V was cut back by 5 bases and J by 5 bases. Germline V gene data show CDR1 as SEHNR and CDR2 as FQNEAQ (reference sequence). With respect to this clonotype: What it binds is not known.

Through Arm-PCR of CDR3 regions and iRepertoire HTBI primers, TCR beta libraries were built. TCRdb re-derived calls from the multiplex PCR reads in MiXCR, one entry per CDR3 protein. This table has around 250,000 distinct CDR3 sequences, 15% to 20% appearing once. As for time point: newly diagnosed GD, antithyroid drugs for less than 3 months. The authors made the TCR library using RNA they extracted from PBMCs. Roughly 10 milliliters of peripheral blood were taken and placed in EDTA tubes. A further study also used this sample, focusing on T cells in Graves' hyperthyroidism and ophthalmopathy. From that study: For the diagnoses, clinical symptoms, serum thyroxine and TRAb, thyroid ultrasound and orbital computed tomography were used. Prediction of ophthalmopathy progression came a median approximately 6.6 months pre-onset.

This TCR was sampled from a woman aged 25 to 45 with Graves disease. The chain recombines TRBV7-9 with TRBJ2-3; 9 bases line up with TRBD2. The material was peripheral blood mononuclear cells (PBMCs), obtained at new diagnosis, from a patient treated with antithyroid drugs. The CDR3 is CASSKRGVVDTQYF. The DNA of the CDR3 is TGTGCCAGCAGCAAGCGGGGGGTGGTAGATACGCAGTATTTT.